A single sample is the source of the 16 T cell receptor beta chains below, sequenced in a study of blood T cell repertoires in COVID-19. TCRdb's table, derived via immunoSEQ multiplex PCR, lists solely in-frame clones and lacks some. The table includes a few hundred thousand clones, 85% to 90% detected once. The source material was peripheral blood. The source is a man in his fifties or sixties with acute or convalescent COVID-19.

This rearrangement joins TRBV6-2 or TRBV6-3 to TRBJ1-2, with 8 positions matching TRBD1. Germline trimming cut 2 bases from V and 8 bases from J; bases unmatched to any gene: 7. The CDR3 runs to 14 residues. CDR1 and CDR2 from the germline V gene are MNHEY and SVGEGT. In DNA, the CDR3 is TGTGCCAGCAGTTACGGACAGGGCCTGACGGGCTACACCTTC. Translating gives CASSYGQGLTGYTF.

This clone was detected once. The gene calls are TRBV14 and TRBJ2-7; D unclear. The V and J ends lost 0 bases and 3 bases respectively, with 9 bases between them. The CDR3 totals 14 residues. Germline V lookup: CDR1 SGHDN, CDR2 FVKESK. The CDR3 is CASSQDRFGYEQYF. The CDR3 nucleotides read TGTGCCAGCAGCCAAGACAGGTTCGGCTACGAGCAGTACTTC.

The V gene is TRBV9, the J gene TRBJ1-2; TRBD1 aligns across 8 bases. The CDR3 extends over 14 amino acids. Germline CDR1 SGDLS, CDR2 YYNGEE. J gave up 3 bases and V 3 bases, and 4 bases lay outside the gene matches. CDR3 sequence reads: CASSEGTGHYGYTF. The CDR3, as DNA: TGTGCCAGCAGCGAGGGGACAGGCCACTATGGCTACACCTTC.

The J gene is TRBJ1-2, the V gene TRBV9; D gene ambiguous. Germline assignment: CDR1 SGDLS and CDR2 YYNGEE. With 7 bases removed from V and 0 bases from J, the gap between germline ends came to 16 bases. This CDR3 is 15 amino acids long. This CDR3 reads CASFLVPVSNYGYTF. Written as DNA, the CDR3 is TGTGCCAGCTTCCTCGTCCCGGTCTCTAACTATGGCTACACCTTC.

This chain connects TRBV6-6 to TRBJ2-7; 7 nucleotides align to TRBD1. The V gene end was trimmed by 6 bases and the J gene end by 3 bases; junction bases not matched to a gene: 8. The CDR3 consists of 14 residues. The germline V gene encodes CDR1 MNHNY and CDR2 SVGAGI (reference sequence). CDR3 amino acids: CASSPYDRVYEQYF. CDR3 sequence (DNA): TGTGCCAGCAGCCCATACGACAGGGTCTACGAGCAGTACTTC.

This sequence joins TRBV9 and TRBJ2-1; 8 bases line up with TRBD2. V lost 3 bases to trimming and J lost 3 bases; unmatched junction nucleotides: 14. Looked up from germline, CDR1 is SGDLS and CDR2 is YYNGEE. The CDR3 is made up of 18 amino acids. The CDR3, as DNA: TGTGCCAGCAGCGAGACTAGCGCCGGGGTCCTAAACTACAATGAGCAGTTCTTC. Its protein product is CASSETSAGVLNYNEQFF.

J is TRBJ1-5 and V is TRBV28; a weak D match, TRBD1 (5 bases). The V and J ends lost 3 bases and 0 bases respectively, with 9 bases between them. Looked up from germline, CDR1 is MDHEN and CDR2 is SYDVKM. This CDR3 has 15 residues. The CDR3 bases are TGTGCCAGCAGTTTGGGGCCCCTTAGCAATCAGCCCCAGCATTTT. It codes for CASSLGPLSNQPQHF.

The rearrangement joins TRBV6-1 to TRBJ2-7, with D unclear. The CDR3 length is 16 residues. CDR1 is MNHNS, CDR2 SASEGT, per germline. The V end was cut by 0 bases, the J end by 2 bases, with 14 bases between. The CDR3, as DNA: TGTGCCAGCAGTGAAGCCCCCCCTCCGGGTCCCTACGAGCAGTACTTC. This encodes CASSEAPPPGPYEQYF.

This clone has only one observation. CDR3 sequence: CASSNRQGAYTEAFF. The CDR3 region has the DNA TGTGCCAGCAGTAACAGACAGGGGGCATATACTGAAGCTTTCTTT. The chain has TRBV3-1 (or the pseudogene TRBV3-2) and TRBJ1-1, with TRBD1 matching over 10 bases. The V and J ends lost 6 bases and 5 bases, in that order; junction bases with no gene match: 9. The CDR3 contains 15 residues. The germline V gene has CDR1 LGHDT and CDR2 YNNKEL (reference sequence).

The rearrangement links TRBV9 to TRBJ2-6; D call uncertain. V gave up 3 bases and J gave up 2 bases, with 6 bases separating them. Germline V gives CDR1 SGDLS, CDR2 YYNGEE. The CDR3 has 14 residues. The CDR3: CASSETAGANVLTF. The DNA of the CDR3 is TGTGCCAGCAGCGAAACAGCTGGGGCCAACGTCCTGACTTTC.

This clone was observed a few times. The rearrangement joins TRBV5-5 to TRBJ1-2; D unclear. V lost 0 bases, J lost 2 bases, and 8 bases lay in between. Germline CDR1 and CDR2: SGHKS and YYEKEE (reference sequence). CDR3 length: 14 residues. The CDR3 protein is CASSLDVRNYGYTF. The CDR3, as DNA: TGTGCCAGCAGCTTGGATGTCAGGAACTATGGCTACACCTTC.

This chain links TRBV14 with TRBJ2-2; TRBD1 might be the D (6 bases). V was pared by 1 base and J by 6 bases, with 15 bases between. Germline CDR1 SGHDN, CDR2 FVKESK. The length of the CDR3 is 16 residues. CDR3 nucleotide sequence: TGTGCCAGCAGCCAAGTCGCCCAGGGGTTTGCCGGGGAGCTGTTTTTT. Residues: CASSQVAQGFAGELFF.

Here the CDR3 DNA reads TGTGCCAGCAGTGAATGGCAGGGAAGCACCGGGGAGCTGTTTTTT. It specifies CASSEWQGSTGELFF. The rearrangement links TRBV6-1 to TRBJ2-2, with D perhaps matching TRBD1 (5 bases). CDR1 MNHNS and CDR2 SASEGT come from the germline V gene. This CDR3 comprises 15 residues. Trimming removed 2 bases from V and 4 bases from J, with 11 bases in between.

The rearrangement joins TRBV5-1 to TRBJ1-2, with D uncertain. The CDR3 has 14 residues. Germline V gene sequence: CDR1 SGHRS, CDR2 YFSETQ. V dropped 0 bases and J dropped 5 bases, with 11 bases sitting between them. CDR3 loop: CASSLVDSRYGYTF. The CDR3 DNA is TGCGCCAGCAGCTTGGTGGACTCCAGGTATGGCTACACCTTC. Combining the CDR3 with reference TRBV5-1 and TRBJ1-2 gives the whole variable domain KAGVTQTPRYLIKTRGQQVTLSCSPISGHRSVSWYQQTPGQGLQFLFEYFSETQRNKGNFPGRFSGRQFSNSRSEMNVSTLELGDSALYLCASSLVDSRYGYTFGSGTRLTVV.

Written as DNA, the CDR3 is TGTGCCAGCAGCTCGGGACTAGCGACCGGGAATGAGCAGTTCTTC. Amino acid sequence: CASSSGLATGNEQFF. V usage is TRBV11-2 and J usage is TRBJ2-1; TRBD2 agrees at 10 bases. Germline V lookup: CDR1 SGHAT, CDR2 FQNNGV. V lost 4 bases, J lost 7 bases, and 7 bases stayed unmatched. The CDR3 is made up of 15 amino acids.

This sequence joins TRBV7-9 and TRBJ2-5; unclear D gene. The CDR3 extends over 15 amino acids. Germline V gene data show CDR1 as SEHNR and CDR2 as FQNEAQ (reference sequence). Trimming took off 1 base at V and 3 bases at J, with 12 bases between the two ends. The CDR3 DNA is TGTGCCAGCAGCTTAGATTTCGGTGACAAAGAGACCCAGTACTTC. Translated, it gives CASSLDFGDKETQYF.